This TCR beta chain originates from a study of Ad26.COV2.S vaccination and SARS-CoV-2 variants. The treatment denotes: some 20 received Ad26.COV2.S at low or high dose, single or two shots; roughly 5 received placebo; per-sample allocation not given. Each sample was drawn 63 days after the first injection (of vaccine or placebo). This clone has more than one count but fewer than ten. Germline CDR1 is MNHEY and CDR2 is SVGAGI. The CDR3 has 15 residues. With V trimmed by 10 bases and J by 2 bases, 5 bases remained unmatched. Method: immunoSEQ multiplex PCR; TCRdb's copy keeps in-frame clones and lacks some. This sample carries 360,000 or so clones, roughly 87% of them seen once, and the ten largest clones take around 3.5%.

This chain uses TRBV6-5 with TRBJ2-5; 15 bases match TRBD2. This sequence was found in a person aged 18-65 years who received the Ad26.COV2.S COVID-19 vaccine or a placebo. The specimen comprised peripheral blood, sampled in a trial of Ad26.COV2.S vaccine versus placebo. The CDR3: CATGTSGGSQETQYF. DNA for the CDR3: TGTGCCACGGGGACTAGCGGGGGGTCTCAAGAGACCCAGTACTTC.